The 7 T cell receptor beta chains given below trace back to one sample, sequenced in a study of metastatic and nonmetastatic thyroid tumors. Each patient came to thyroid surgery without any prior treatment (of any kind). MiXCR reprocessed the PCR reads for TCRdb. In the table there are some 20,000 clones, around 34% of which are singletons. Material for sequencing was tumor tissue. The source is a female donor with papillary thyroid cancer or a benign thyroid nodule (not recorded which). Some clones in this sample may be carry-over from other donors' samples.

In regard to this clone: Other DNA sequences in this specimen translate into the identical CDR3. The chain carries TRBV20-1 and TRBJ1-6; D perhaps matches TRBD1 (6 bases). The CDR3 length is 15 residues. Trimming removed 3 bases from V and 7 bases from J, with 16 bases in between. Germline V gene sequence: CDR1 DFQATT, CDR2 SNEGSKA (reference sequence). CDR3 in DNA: TGCAGTGCTAGTCGGCCGGGGGCTAAGAATTCACCCCTCCACTTT. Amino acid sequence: CSASRPGAKNSPLHF.

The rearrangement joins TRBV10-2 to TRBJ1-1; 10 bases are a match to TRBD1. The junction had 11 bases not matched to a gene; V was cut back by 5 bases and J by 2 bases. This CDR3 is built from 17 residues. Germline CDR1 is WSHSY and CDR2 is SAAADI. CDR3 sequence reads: CASSYGTGTGVNTEAFF. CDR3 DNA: TGCGCCAGCAGTTACGGTACCGGGACAGGGGTTAACACTGAAGCTTTCTTT.

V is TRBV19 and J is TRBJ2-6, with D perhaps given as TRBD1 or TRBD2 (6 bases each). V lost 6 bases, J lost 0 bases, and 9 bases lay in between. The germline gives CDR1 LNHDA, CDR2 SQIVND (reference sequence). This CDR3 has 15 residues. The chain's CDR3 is CASRTGASGANVLTF. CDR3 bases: TGTGCCAGTAGGACGGGGGCCTCTGGGGCCAACGTCCTGACTTTC.

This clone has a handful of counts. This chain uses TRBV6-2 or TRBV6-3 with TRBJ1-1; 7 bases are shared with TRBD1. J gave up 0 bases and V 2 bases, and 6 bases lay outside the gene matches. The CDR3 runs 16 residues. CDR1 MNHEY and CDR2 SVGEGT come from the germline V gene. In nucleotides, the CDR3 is TGTGCCAGCAGTTACGGTAGGGGACAGATGAACACTGAAGCTTTCTTT. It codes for CASSYGRGQMNTEAFF.

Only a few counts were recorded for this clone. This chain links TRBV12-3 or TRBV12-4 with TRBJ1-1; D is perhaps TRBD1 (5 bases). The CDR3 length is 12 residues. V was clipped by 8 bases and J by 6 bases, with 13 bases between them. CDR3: CASRRVTSEAFF. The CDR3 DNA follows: TGTGCCAGCCGCAGGGTTACGTCTGAAGCTTTCTTT.

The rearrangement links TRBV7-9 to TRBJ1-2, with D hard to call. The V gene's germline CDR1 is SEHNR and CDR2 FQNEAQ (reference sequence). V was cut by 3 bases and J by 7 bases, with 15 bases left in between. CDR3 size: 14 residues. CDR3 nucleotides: TGTGCCAGCAGCTTCACCGGGGTAATGGGTGGCTACACCTTC. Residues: CASSFTGVMGGYTF.

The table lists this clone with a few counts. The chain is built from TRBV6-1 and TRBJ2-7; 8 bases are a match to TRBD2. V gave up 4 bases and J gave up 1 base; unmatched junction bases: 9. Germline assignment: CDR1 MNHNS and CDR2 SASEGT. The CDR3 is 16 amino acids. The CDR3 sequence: CASSANPGGASYEQYF. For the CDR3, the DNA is TGTGCCAGCAGTGCGAACCCGGGGGGGGCTTCCTACGAGCAGTACTTC.